This is a list of T cell receptor beta chains from one sample in a study of blood T cells in healthy people across ages. One entry per CDR3 protein results from TCRdb running MiXCR on the 5' RACE reads. Among 540,000 or so distinct CDR3 sequences listed, 25% to 30% were seen once. The material sequenced was blood. The receptors originated from a woman aged 70-85 years in good health. Both conserved end residues are part of each CDR3. Fields, in order: J gene, V gene, CDR3 protein.

J gene: TRBJ1-1; V gene: TRBV3-1; CDR3 protein: CASSRLAVGTAEAFF
J gene: TRBJ2-7; V gene: TRBV30; CDR3 protein: CAWSARGVGEQYF
J gene: TRBJ1-2; V gene: TRBV29-1; CDR3 protein: CSVAFEQSSGYTF
J gene: TRBJ1-4; V gene: TRBV7-2; CDR3 protein: CASSSRDPWTYDEKLFF
J gene: TRBJ2-3; V gene: TRBV6-6; CDR3 protein: CASSYGDTQYF
J gene: TRBJ2-3; V gene: TRBV18; CDR3 protein: CASSGDRGIVDTQYF
J gene: TRBJ1-4; V gene: TRBV29-1; CDR3 protein: CSAGALGEKLFF
J gene: TRBJ2-7; V gene: TRBV27; CDR3 protein: CASSPTGTNYEQYF
J gene: TRBJ2-4; V gene: TRBV15; CDR3 protein: CATSREAGAKNIQYF
J gene: TRBJ2-7; V gene: TRBV3-1; CDR3 protein: CASSQSQATYEQYF
J gene: TRBJ1-2; V gene: TRBV6-1; CDR3 protein: CASSEGFLDNYGYTF
J gene: TRBJ1-2; V gene: TRBV29-1; CDR3 protein: CSVEENRGGGSGYTF
J gene: TRBJ1-1; V gene: TRBV10-3; CDR3 protein: CAIALGGGTEAFF
J gene: TRBJ2-5; V gene: TRBV5-1; CDR3 protein: CASRTLMQVQETQYF
J gene: TRBJ1-4; V gene: TRBV20-1; CDR3 protein: CSALPPPGFGEKLFF
J gene: TRBJ1-2; V gene: TRBV20-1; CDR3 protein: CSARVHGNYGYTF
J gene: TRBJ1-3; V gene: TRBV27; CDR3 protein: CASGTGSGNTIYF
J gene: TRBJ1-5; V gene: TRBV30; CDR3 protein: CAWSSGFSNQPQHF
J gene: TRBJ1-2; V gene: TRBV6-1; CDR3 protein: CASSLVGTDYGYTF
J gene: TRBJ2-3; V gene: TRBV5-1; CDR3 protein: CASSSLTSSTDTQYF
J gene: TRBJ1-2; V gene: TRBV18; CDR3 protein: CASSPPHPYGYTF
J gene: TRBJ2-1; V gene: TRBV7-8; CDR3 protein: CASSLPRRLAGARNEQFF